This TCR beta chain derives from a study of blood T cell repertoires in COVID-19. Across the study: Nucleic acid was either cDNA or gDNA, and it came from T cells, B-cell-depleted T cells, or PBMCs.

CDR3 length: 14 amino acids. The germline V gene encodes CDR1 MNHNY and CDR2 SVGAGI (reference sequence). V gave up 6 bases and J gave up 4 bases, with 12 bases separating them. This table comes from immunoSEQ multiplex PCR, and its TCRdb copy is limited to in-frame clones, with some not included. The sample lists around 120,000 clones, 87% seen once, with 25% to 30% in the top ten. This chain joins TRBV6-6 and TRBJ1-4; D perhaps matches TRBD1 (6 bases). This sequence was found in a woman in her sixties or seventies with acute or convalescent COVID-19. Sequences were obtained from peripheral blood. The CDR3 protein is CASSLQGGNEKLFF. In DNA form, the CDR3 reads TGTGCCAGCAGCTTACAGGGTGGTAATGAAAAACTGTTTTTT.